The rows below give T cell receptor beta chains drawn from one sample of a study of cytomegalovirus exposure and HLA in healthy donors. Produced via immunoSEQ multiplex PCR; TCRdb's table is partial and in-frame only. Its table lists 100,000 to 150,000 clones. Material for sequencing was PBMCs. These receptors originate from a man aged 35 to 55 in good health and CMV-seronegative. CDR3s include the opening cysteine and the closing phenylalanine or tryptophan. Fields, in order: V gene, J gene, D gene, CDR3 protein, CDR3 DNA. D genes are given only for firm matches.

TRBV11-3	TRBJ2-5	-	CASSLVGGSGQETQYF	TGTGCCAGCAGCTTAGTCGGAGGTTCGGGCCAAGAGACCCAGTACTTC
TRBV25-1	TRBJ2-4	-	CASSEYVGGIAKNIQYF	TGTGCCAGCAGTGAATATGTCGGAGGGATAGCCAAAAACATTCAGTACTTC
TRBV28	TRBJ2-7	-	CASSRPGIIYEQYF	TGTGCCAGCAGTCGCCCAGGGATTATCTACGAGCAGTACTTC
TRBV4-2	TRBJ2-2	TRBD2	CASSQVELATGELFF	TGTGCCAGCAGCCAAGTGGAACTAGCGACCGGGGAGCTGTTTTTT
TRBV6-1	TRBJ2-2	-	CASNRMQVATGELFF	TGTGCCAGCAATCGGATGCAGGTGGCAACCGGGGAGCTGTTTTTT
TRBV6-1	TRBJ2-7	TRBD2	CASRTPGLAGGEQYF	TGTGCCAGCAGGACCCCCGGACTAGCGGGTGGAGAGCAGTACTTC
TRBV5-4	TRBJ2-3	-	CASSLVTGEFTDTQYF	TGTGCCAGCAGCTTGGTTACGGGAGAATTCACAGATACGCAGTATTTT
TRBV30	TRBJ1-1	-	CAWNLRGTEAFF	TGTGCCTGGAACTTAAGGGGTACTGAAGCTTTCTTT
TRBV9	TRBJ2-1	TRBD2	CASSVGGTRAGQFF	TGTGCCAGCAGCGTAGGAGGGACTAGGGCCGGGCAGTTCTTC
TRBV7-2	TRBJ2-1	-	CASSLAGVYNEQFF	TGTGCCAGCAGCTTAGCGGGAGTGTACAATGAGCAGTTCTTC